This TCR beta chain was recovered during a study of T cells in Graves' hyperthyroidism and ophthalmopathy. Study-level findings and limits: Onset of ophthalmopathy came a median roughly 6.5 months after the model predicted it. By a 13 V-J model, ophthalmopathy was set apart from stable hyperthyroidism.

This clonotype was counted ten times or more. What it binds is unknown. Enrolled ophthalmopathy patients presented with a Clinical Activity Score of at least 3, a NOSPECS grade of at least 4, and disease duration under 3 months. RNA transcripts were the template for amplifying TCR beta CDR3 regions. The TCR CDR3 first-round RT-PCR relied on the HTBI primer set. TCRdb reprocessed the multiplex PCR reads with MiXCR, giving one entry per CDR3 protein. The sample records a few hundred thousand distinct CDR3 sequences, 15% to 20% being singletons. This receptor was identified in a woman in her thirties or forties with Graves' ophthalmopathy. Sequencing used blood.

This CDR3 is CASIRTGDFYGYTF. CDR3 in DNA: TGTGCCAGCATCCGAACAGGGGACTTCTATGGCTACACCTTC. The genes are TRBV13 and TRBJ1-2, with 7 bases that match TRBD1. The germline CDR1 and CDR2 sequences are PRHDT and FYEKMQ (reference sequence). The CDR3 is 14 residues long. J lost 4 bases, V lost 7 bases, and 9 bases had no gene match.